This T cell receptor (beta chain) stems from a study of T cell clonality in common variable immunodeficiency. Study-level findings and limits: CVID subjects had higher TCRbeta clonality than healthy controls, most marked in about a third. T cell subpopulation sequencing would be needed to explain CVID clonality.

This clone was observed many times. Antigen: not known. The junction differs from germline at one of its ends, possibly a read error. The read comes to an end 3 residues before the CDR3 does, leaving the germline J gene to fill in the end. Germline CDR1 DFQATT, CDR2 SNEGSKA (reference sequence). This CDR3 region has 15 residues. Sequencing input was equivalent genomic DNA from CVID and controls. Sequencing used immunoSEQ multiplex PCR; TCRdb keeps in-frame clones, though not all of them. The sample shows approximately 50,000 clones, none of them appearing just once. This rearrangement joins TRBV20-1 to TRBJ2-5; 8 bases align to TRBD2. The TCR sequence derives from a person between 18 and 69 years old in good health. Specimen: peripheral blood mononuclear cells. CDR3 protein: CGASVSGGALETQYF. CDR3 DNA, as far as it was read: TGCGGTGCTAGTGTGTCCGGGGGGGCCCTGGAGACC.